These T cell receptor beta chains were read from a single sample in a study of glioma-infiltrating T cells after dendritic cell vaccination. Sequenced by immunoSEQ multiplex PCR; TCRdb stores in-frame clones only, minus some. This table holds roughly 60,000 clones, 85% found once. This specimen was blood, taken after dendritic cell vaccination. All receptors come from a human donor with glioblastoma. CDR3s include the opening cysteine and the closing phenylalanine or tryptophan. The D gene is left open where the match is weak. Some rows mark clone size as missing; the rest say once, few, many or name a class of expanded clone.

j_gene | len | d_gene | v_gene | abundance | CDR3aa | CDR3nt
TRBJ2-3 | 16 | TRBD2 | TRBV4-3 | - | CASSQEEASGVDTQYF | TGCGCCAGCAGCCAAGAGGAGGCTAGCGGGGTGGATACGCAGTATTTT
TRBJ2-7 | 14 | TRBD1 | TRBV7-2 | once | CASRYGQGSGEQYF | TGTGCCAGCAGGTACGGACAGGGGTCGGGCGAGCAGTACTTC
TRBJ2-7 | 15 | TRBD1 | TRBV7-3 | - | CASLLPGQGPYEQYF | TGTGCCAGCCTTCTGCCGGGACAGGGGCCCTACGAGCAGTACTTC
TRBJ1-4 | 11 | - | TRBV29-1 | - | CSGQQGRVLFF | TGCAGCGGCCAACAGGGCAGGGTCCTGTTTTTT
TRBJ1-2 | 16 | TRBD1 | TRBV7-3 | - | CASSLYRQGGIDGYTF | TGTGCCAGCAGCCTATACAGACAGGGCGGGATAGATGGCTACACCTTC
TRBJ2-2 | 17 | - | TRBV9 | - | CASSVSRVRGNTGELFF | TGTGCCAGCAGCGTTTCCAGGGTGCGAGGAAACACCGGGGAGCTGTTTTTT
TRBJ1-4 | 17 | TRBD1 | TRBV5-1 | - | CASSPTIRQGRGEKLFF | TGCGCCAGCAGCCCGACGATCCGACAGGGCCGGGGGGAAAAACTGTTTTTT
TRBJ1-5 | 13 | - | TRBV6-1 | - | CASRVNSNQPQHF | TGTGCCAGTCGCGTGAATAGCAATCAGCCCCAGCATTTT
TRBJ2-3 | 16 | - | TRBV19 | - | CASSAYGRGSTDTQYF | TGTGCCAGTAGTGCCTACGGCAGGGGATCCACAGATACGCAGTATTTT
TRBJ2-4 | 13 | TRBD1 | TRBV5-6 | - | CASNRQGTYIQYF | TGTGCCAGCAACCGACAGGGTACATACATTCAGTACTTC
TRBJ1-1 | 13 | - | TRBV7-9 | - | CASSLVGSGGAFF | TGTGCCAGCAGCTTAGTGGGGTCCGGAGGAGCTTTCTTT
TRBJ2-3 | 15 | - | TRBV12-1 | - | CASSFFRLCTDTQYF | TGTGCCAGCAGCTTTTTCCGGTTATGCACAGATACGCAGTATTTT
TRBJ1-2 | 15 | - | TRBV5-1 | - | CASSLIRLGERGYTF | TGCGCCAGCAGCTTGATCCGGCTCGGAGAGAGGGGCTACACCTTC
TRBJ1-1 | 16 | TRBD1 | TRBV4-3 | once | CASSQGAGTGLTEAFF | TGCGCCAGCAGCCAAGGTGCCGGGACAGGGTTAACTGAAGCTTTCTTT
TRBJ2-1 | 13 | - | TRBV4-3 | once | CASSQDRGYEQFF | TGCGCCAGCAGCCAAGACAGGGGATATGAGCAGTTCTTC
TRBJ1-2 | 13 | - | TRBV2 | - | CASRLGFSYGYTF | TGTGCCAGCAGACTAGGGTTTAGCTATGGCTACACCTTC
TRBJ2-1 | 15 | TRBD2 | TRBV5-1 | - | CASSEAAGGLGEQFF | TGCGCCAGCAGCGAGGCAGCGGGGGGGCTAGGTGAGCAGTTCTTC
TRBJ1-1 | 15 | TRBD1 | TRBV7-8 | - | CASRPGQGMNTEAFF | TGTGCCAGCAGACCGGGACAGGGGATGAACACTGAAGCTTTCTTT
TRBJ2-7 | 15 | TRBD1 | TRBV5-1 | - | CASSAAGQGLYEQYF | TGCGCCAGCAGCGCCGCGGGACAGGGCCTCTACGAGCAGTACTTC
TRBJ2-3 | 14 | TRBD2 | TRBV5-1 | - | CASGVAGSTDTQYF | TGCGCCAGCGGGGTAGCGGGGAGCACAGATACGCAGTATTTT
TRBJ2-7 | 15 | TRBD2 | TRBV7-6 | - | CASSRRLAGFDEQYF | TGTGCCAGCAGCCGCAGACTAGCGGGGTTCGACGAGCAGTACTTC
TRBJ2-3 | 15 | TRBD1 | TRBV2 | - | CASRAGTGRTDTQYF | TGTGCCAGCAGGGCCGGGACAGGGCGTACAGATACGCAGTATTTT
TRBJ1-2 | 13 | TRBD1 | TRBV7-2 | - | CASSSDRRYGYTF | TGTGCCAGCAGCTCGGACAGGAGGTATGGCTACACCTTC
TRBJ1-2 | 17 | TRBD1 | TRBV27 | - | CASRESEYQGGDYGYTF | TGTGCCAGCAGGGAGTCGGAGTACCAAGGGGGCGACTATGGCTACACCTTC
TRBJ1-6 | 14 | TRBD1 | TRBV30 | - | CAWSTGTENSPLHF | TGTGCCTGGAGTACCGGGACAGAAAATTCACCCCTCCACTTT
TRBJ1-1 | 14 | TRBD1 | TRBV28 | - | CASPPGTGNTEAFF | TGTGCCAGCCCTCCTGGGACAGGGAACACTGAAGCTTTCTTT
TRBJ2-3 | 16 | TRBD2 | TRBV7-2 | - | CASSSLRGGAPDTQYF | TGTGCCAGCAGCTCCCTTCGCGGGGGGGCCCCAGATACGCAGTATTTT
TRBJ2-7 | 18 | TRBD1 | TRBV23-1 | - | CASSPDRVWLFSASEQYF | TGCGCCAGCAGCCCGGACAGGGTCTGGTTATTTTCGGCCTCCGAGCAGTACTTC
TRBJ1-5 | 15 | TRBD1 | TRBV6-6 | - | CASRTGAVGNQPQHF | TGTGCCAGCAGAACAGGGGCCGTGGGCAATCAGCCCCAGCATTTT
TRBJ1-1 | 12 | TRBD1 | TRBV6-1 | - | CASTRQGAEAFF | TGTGCCAGCACTCGACAGGGGGCAGAAGCTTTCTTT
TRBJ2-3 | 17 | TRBD2 | TRBV9 | once | CASSVTGDFAGADTQYF | TGTGCCAGCAGCGTAACCGGGGACTTTGCGGGGGCAGATACGCAGTATTTT
TRBJ1-2 | 13 | - | TRBV14 | - | CASSPIQGYGYTF | TGTGCCAGCAGCCCCATACAGGGCTATGGCTACACCTTC
TRBJ1-2 | 14 | - | TRBV27 | - | CASQTQEDYYGYTF | TGTGCCAGCCAAACCCAGGAGGATTATTATGGCTACACCTTC
TRBJ1-6 | 14 | - | TRBV11-3 | - | CASSLGGPRSPLHF | TGTGCCAGCAGCTTAGGGGGGCCCCGTTCACCCCTCCACTTT
TRBJ2-5 | 14 | - | TRBV5-4 | once | CASSLPEGIETQYF | TGTGCCAGCAGCTTGCCGGAGGGGATAGAGACCCAGTACTTC
TRBJ2-2 | 15 | - | TRBV9 | - | CASSVGLLGTGELFF | TGTGCCAGCAGCGTAGGACTCCTGGGCACCGGGGAGCTGTTTTTT
TRBJ1-2 | 15 | - | TRBV5-1 | - | CASSSRDGTRNGYTF | TGCGCCAGCAGCTCGAGGGACGGGACAAGGAATGGCTACACCTTC
TRBJ2-7 | 14 | TRBD1 | TRBV4-2 | - | CASSQLGTAYEQYF | TGTGCCAGCAGCCAACTAGGGACAGCCTACGAGCAGTACTTC
TRBJ2-3 | 19 | TRBD2 | TRBV11-2 | - | CASSSGLAGGHRPTDTQYF | TGTGCCAGCAGCTCAGGACTAGCGGGGGGGCACCGCCCCACAGATACGCAGTATTTT
TRBJ2-1 | 15 | TRBD2 | TRBV27 | once | CASSLGTSGGNEQFF | TGTGCCAGCAGTCTCGGGACTAGCGGGGGGAATGAGCAGTTCTTC
TRBJ1-2 | 12 | - | TRBV13 | - | CASSSGVYGYTF | TGTGCCAGCAGCTCCGGGGTCTATGGCTACACCTTC
TRBJ1-3 | 13 | - | TRBV5-1 | - | CASRPGDGNTIYF | TGCGCCAGCAGACCGGGTGACGGAAACACCATATATTTT
TRBJ2-7 | 11 | TRBD2 | TRBV29-1 | - | CSGTSGYEQYF | TGCAGCGGAACTAGCGGTTACGAGCAGTACTTC
TRBJ2-3 | 16 | - | TRBV7-2 | - | CASSLGLGTSTDTQYF | TGTGCCAGCAGCTTAGGCTTAGGGACATCTACAGATACGCAGTATTTT
TRBJ1-1 | 14 | - | TRBV5-6 | - | CASSQFSGETEAFF | TGTGCCAGCAGTCAATTTTCGGGGGAAACTGAAGCTTTCTTT
TRBJ2-4 | 16 | TRBD1 | TRBV18 | - | CASSHRTGGAGNIQYF | TGTGCCAGCTCACACAGAACAGGGGGCGCGGGAAACATTCAGTACTTC
TRBJ2-7 | 11 | - | TRBV30 | - | CAWSVPGEQYF | TGTGCCTGGAGTGTACCCGGCGAGCAGTACTTC
TRBJ2-7 | 15 | TRBD1 | TRBV19 | - | CASMARQGEAYEQYF | TGTGCCAGTATGGCAAGACAGGGCGAGGCCTACGAGCAGTACTTC
TRBJ1-1 | 15 | - | TRBV19 | - | CASSITVQGFAGTFF | TGTGCCAGTAGTATTACGGTACAAGGGTTCGCGGGGACTTTCTTT
TRBJ2-1 | 16 | TRBD2 | TRBV4-3 | - | CASSQGSSGGFNEQFF | TGCGCCAGCAGCCAAGGCAGTAGCGGGGGGTTCAATGAGCAGTTCTTC
TRBJ1-5 | 14 | - | TRBV28 | - | CASSSPGANQPQHF | TGTGCCAGCAGTTCACCGGGAGCTAATCAGCCCCAGCATTTT
TRBJ1-4 | 14 | - | TRBV19 | - | CASSIPGSNEKLFF | TGTGCCAGTAGTATTCCAGGGTCTAATGAAAAACTGTTTTTT
TRBJ1-1 | 14 | TRBD1 | TRBV5-1 | few | CASSFRDRETEAFF | TGCGCCAGCAGCTTCCGGGACAGGGAGACTGAAGCTTTCTTT
TRBJ2-2 | 14 | TRBD2 | TRBV19 | - | CASTSGARTGELFF | TGTGCCAGTACGAGCGGGGCCCGCACCGGGGAGCTGTTTTTT
TRBJ2-5 | 16 | TRBD1 | TRBV15 | - | CATSSVLGQKSKAQYF | TGTGCCACCAGCAGTGTTCTGGGACAGAAATCTAAGGCCCAGTACTTC
TRBJ2-1 | 15 | - | TRBV25-1 | - | CASSDFRVVDNEQFF | TGTGCCAGCAGTGATTTCAGGGTAGTGGACAATGAGCAGTTCTTC
TRBJ2-7 | 11 | - | TRBV13 | once | CASSFQYEQYF | TGTGCCAGCAGCTTTCAGTACGAGCAGTACTTC
TRBJ2-1 | 13 | TRBD1 | TRBV7-8 | - | CASSFAQGHEQFF | TGTGCCAGCAGCTTTGCACAGGGGCATGAGCAGTTCTTC
TRBJ2-7 | 15 | - | TRBV7-2 | few | CASSLAPVREYEQYF | TGTGCCAGCAGCTTAGCGCCGGTCAGGGAATACGAGCAGTACTTC
TRBJ1-2 | 17 | - | TRBV7-2 | - | CASKILGSGGVGYGYTF | TGTGCCAGCAAGATCTTGGGGAGTGGGGGGGTAGGGTATGGCTACACCTTC